What follows are 26 T cell receptor beta chains derived from one specimen sequenced in a study of blood T cell repertoires in COVID-19. The method was immunoSEQ multiplex PCR; TCRdb's version includes in-frame clones alone and lacks a portion of them. Here the sample spans some 280,000 clones, about nine tenths being singletons. The sample was peripheral blood. All receptors derive from a woman in her 30s with active or convalescent COVID-19.

The gene calls are TRBV5-1 and TRBJ2-6; D is uncertain. Trimming removed 5 bases from V and 0 bases from J, with 6 bases in between. Germline assignment: CDR1 SGHRS and CDR2 YFSETQ. The CDR3 length is 14 residues. The CDR3 loop is CASSIRSGANVLTF. In DNA, the CDR3 is TGCGCCAGCAGTATCCGCTCTGGGGCCAACGTCCTGACTTTC.

This clone was found once. The chain combines TRBV19 with TRBJ1-2; D not resolved. The CDR3 contains 15 residues. Germline CDR1 is LNHDA and CDR2 is SQIVND (reference sequence). V gave up 7 bases and J gave up 0 bases, with 15 bases separating them. CDR3 DNA sequence: TGTGCCAGTAAACCAACAGCAGGTTCTAACTATGGCTACACCTTC. Its protein product is CASKPTAGSNYGYTF.

This chain joins TRBV30 and TRBJ1-1; TRBD1 is a possible D gene (6 bases). CDR1 is GTSNPN and CDR2 is SVGIG in the germline V gene (reference sequence). The CDR3 length is 15 residues. The V end lost 1 base, the J end lost 3 bases, and 15 bases lay between the germline ends. The CDR3 DNA reads as TGTGCCTGGAGTGGTAACAGGGAAACGGACACTGAAGCTTTCTTT. Its translation: CAWSGNRETDTEAFF. The full variable domain, its missing parts supplied by reference TRBV30 and TRBJ1-1, is SQTIHQWPATLVQPVGSPLSLECTVEGTSNPNLYWYRQAAGRGLQLLFYSVGIGQISSEVPQNLSASRPQDRQFILSSKKLLLSDSGFYLCAWSGNRETDTEAFFGQGTRLTVV.

Regarding this clone: A read error may account for a junction end that differs from germline. The rearrangement links TRBV23-1 to TRBJ2-2; tentative D call: TRBD1 (6 bases). TRBV23-1 belongs to the ORF category, with a function that is uncertain. CDR3 size: 16 residues. CDR3 coding DNA: TGCGCCAGCACTCAACCGGGACACCCGAACACCGGGGAGCTGTTTTTT. Translated, it gives CASTQPGHPNTGELFF.

The chain carries TRBV5-1 and TRBJ2-2, with 10 nucleotides matching TRBD2. With 4 bases clipped from V and 7 bases from J, the junction kept 13 bases outside the gene matches. CDR3 length: 17 residues. Per the germline V gene, CDR1 is SGHRS and CDR2 is YFSETQ. CDR3 sequence (DNA): TGCGCCAGCAGCAAGACCGCAGCGGGGGGGCCGATCGGGGAGCTGTTTTTT. Translating it yields CASSKTAAGGPIGELFF.

The chain uses TRBV10-3 and TRBJ1-2, with D unclear. The germline CDR1 and CDR2 sequences are ENHRY and SYGVKD. Trimming took 3 bases from V and 6 from J, leaving 14 bases between them. The CDR3 sequence is 14 residues long. As DNA, the CDR3 is TGTGCCATCAGTGACAGACAAGGGAGGCATGGCTACACCTTC. It translates to CAISDRQGRHGYTF.

This chain links TRBV7-9 with TRBJ2-3; 7 bases align to TRBD1. CDR1 is SEHNR, CDR2 FQNEAQ, per germline (reference sequence). CDR3 size: 16 residues. The junction had 7 bases not matched to a gene; V was cut back by 4 bases and J by 0 bases. The CDR3 reads CASSSRTGLSTDTQYF. The DNA of the CDR3 is TGTGCCAGCAGCTCCAGGACAGGTTTAAGCACAGATACGCAGTATTTT.

V usage is TRBV4-3 and J usage is TRBJ2-6; D gene unclear. Germline V CDR1 and CDR2: LGHNA, YSLEER. Trimming removed 2 bases from V and 0 bases from J, with 5 bases in between. The CDR3 runs 15 residues. CDR3 coding DNA: TGCGCCAGCAGCCAACAGGTCTCTGGGGCCAACGTCCTGACTTTC. This translates into CASSQQVSGANVLTF.

V and J are TRBV4-1 and TRBJ1-1; 7 bases map to TRBD1. J lost 0 bases, V lost 4 bases, and 5 bases had no gene match. From germline, CDR1 is MGHRA and CDR2 YSYEKL. This CDR3 has 15 residues. The CDR3 protein is CASSLQQGMNTEAFF. The CDR3 DNA sequence: TGCGCCAGCAGCCTTCAACAGGGGATGAACACTGAAGCTTTCTTT.

The chain combines TRBV7-2 with TRBJ2-1; D is unclear. Germline assignment: CDR1 SGHTA and CDR2 FQGNSA. The V and J ends lost 5 bases and 6 bases respectively, with 8 bases between them. This CDR3 spans 12 amino acids. CDR3 sequence reads: CASSVTTNEQFF. In DNA form, the CDR3 reads TGTGCCAGCAGCGTAACTACCAATGAGCAGTTCTTC.

This chain joins TRBV7-2 and TRBJ1-6, with D tentatively TRBD1 (5 bases). The CDR3 has 15 amino acids. With 4 bases removed from V and 6 bases from J, the gap between germline ends came to 13 bases. CDR1 and CDR2 (germline): SGHTA, FQGNSA. DNA for the CDR3: TGTGCCAGCAGCTCCAGACAGATAAGTAATTCACCCCTCCACTTT. Translation: CASSSRQISNSPLHF.

The CDR3 protein is CASRPTRGEKLFF. CDR3 in DNA: TGTGCCAGCCGACCGACTCGAGGGGAAAAACTGTTTTTT. The V and J genes are TRBV19 and TRBJ1-4, with unresolved D. V was shortened by 9 bases and J by 8 bases, with 16 bases between the two germline ends. CDR3 size: 13 residues. Germline CDR1 and CDR2: LNHDA and SQIVND (reference sequence).

The V gene is TRBV6-1, the J gene TRBJ1-3; D is possibly TRBD1 (6 bases). Trimming removed 2 bases from V and 4 bases from J, with 18 bases in between. In germline, CDR1 is MNHNS, CDR2 SASEGT. This CDR3 is built from 17 residues. This chain's CDR3 is CASSEWQGPSSGNTIYF. CDR3 DNA sequence: TGTGCCAGCAGTGAATGGCAGGGGCCGTCCTCAGGAAACACCATATATTTT.

This rearrangement joins TRBV30 to TRBJ1-1, with D perhaps matching TRBD1 (5 bases). V was cut by 2 bases and J by 0 bases, with 13 bases left in between. Germline CDR1 and CDR2: GTSNPN and SVGIG (reference sequence). The CDR3 runs 15 residues. CDR3 protein: CAWSKTAAMNTEAFF. CDR3 nucleotide sequence: TGTGCCTGGAGTAAGACAGCAGCCATGAACACTGAAGCTTTCTTT.

This chain uses TRBV7-2 with TRBJ1-5; 7 nucleotides match TRBD1. J lost 6 bases, V lost 2 bases, and 7 bases had no gene match. This CDR3 contains 15 residues. CDR1 and CDR2 (germline): SGHTA, FQGNSA. In DNA, the CDR3 is TGTGCCAGCAGCTTAAACAGGGGATTGGGTCAGCCCCAGCATTTT. Its translation: CASSLNRGLGQPQHF.

The chain employs TRBV6-2 or TRBV6-3 and TRBJ1-1, with 7 bases that match TRBD1. Germline values: CDR1 MNHEY, CDR2 SVGEGT. The CDR3 totals 14 residues. The V and J ends lost 5 bases and 2 bases, in that order; junction bases with no gene match: 5. CDR3 in amino acids: CASSKRQGNTEAFF. The CDR3 nucleotides read TGTGCCAGCAGTAAAAGACAGGGTAACACTGAAGCTTTCTTT.

V gene TRBV6-5 combines with J gene TRBJ1-2; 7 bases are shared with TRBD1. V lost 6 bases, J lost 5 bases, and 6 bases stayed unmatched. The CDR3 has 13 amino acids. Germline lookup yields CDR1 MNHEY and CDR2 SVGAGI. The CDR3 spells CASRTDRMYGYTF. CDR3 nucleotides: TGTGCCAGCAGAACGGACAGGATGTATGGCTACACCTTC.

DNA of the CDR3: TGTGCCACCAGCCTCGGACAGAGAGGCGAGCAGTACTTC. This encodes CATSLGQRGEQYF. The V and J genes are TRBV15 and TRBJ2-7; TRBD1 might be the D (6 bases). Germline-derived CDR1 and CDR2 are LNHNV and YYDKDF (reference sequence). CDR3 length: 13 residues. V shed 5 bases and J shed 6 bases, with 14 bases lying between them.

The chain employs TRBV7-9 and TRBJ1-1, with 8 positions matching TRBD1. Germline V gene data show CDR1 as SEHNR and CDR2 as FQNEAQ (reference sequence). The CDR3 is made up of 15 amino acids. V was clipped by 1 base and J by 0 bases; unmatched bases: 1. CDR3: CASSLGDRLNTEAFF. The CDR3, as DNA: TGTGCCAGCAGCTTAGGGGACAGGCTGAACACTGAAGCTTTCTTT.

The J gene is TRBJ2-1, the V gene TRBV7-8; the D gene is possibly TRBD2 (7 bases). The CDR3 loop spans 16 amino acids. With 5 bases removed from V and 6 bases from J, the gap between germline ends came to 20 bases. CDR1 and CDR2 (germline): SGHVS, FQNEAQ. In DNA form, the CDR3 reads TGTGCCAGCAGCATTATCGGGGGGCATCCACTCAATGAGCAGTTCTTC. As protein: CASSIIGGHPLNEQFF.

The chain recombines TRBV5-1 with TRBJ2-5; 9 bases fit TRBD2. CDR3 length: 14 residues. CDR1 is SGHRS, CDR2 YFSETQ, per germline. The junction had 2 bases not matched to a gene; V was cut back by 0 bases and J by 5 bases. CDR3 region: CASSLGLAGETQYF. In DNA form, the CDR3 reads TGCGCCAGCAGCTTGGGCCTAGCGGGGGAGACCCAGTACTTC.

In this sample, this clone turned up many times. The genes are TRBV6-2 or TRBV6-3 and TRBJ2-7, with TRBD1 matching 7 bases. Per the germline V gene, CDR1 is MNHEY and CDR2 is SVGEGT. The CDR3 loop spans 14 amino acids. The ends lost 4 bases at V and 2 bases at J; junction bases unmatched: 5. This CDR3 reads CASSFRDSAYEQYF. The CDR3, as DNA: TGTGCCAGCAGTTTCCGGGACAGCGCCTACGAGCAGTACTTC.

CDR3 coding DNA: TGTGCCAGTAGTACCGGTCCGCAAGAGACCCAGTACTTC. The encoded protein is CASSTGPQETQYF. The rearrangement uses TRBV19 and TRBJ2-5; no firm D call. V lost 4 bases and J lost 2, with 8 bases in between. Germline V gene data show CDR1 as LNHDA and CDR2 as SQIVND (reference sequence). This CDR3 is 13 amino acids long.

This clone was seen only a few times. This chain uses TRBV30 with TRBJ1-1; D call uncertain. Trimming removed 2 bases from V and 5 bases from J, with 24 bases in between. Per the germline V gene, CDR1 is GTSNPN and CDR2 is SVGIG (reference sequence). The CDR3 contains 17 residues. CDR3 residues: CAWSLPRGRPGKTEAFF. The CDR3 bases are TGTGCCTGGAGTCTCCCGAGAGGACGGCCGGGGAAGACTGAAGCTTTCTTT. The entire variable domain, with the rest obtained from reference TRBV30 and TRBJ1-1, is as follows: SQTIHQWPATLVQPVGSPLSLECTVEGTSNPNLYWYRQAAGRGLQLLFYSVGIGQISSEVPQNLSASRPQDRQFILSSKKLLLSDSGFYLCAWSLPRGRPGKTEAFFGQGTRLTVV.

The rearrangement uses TRBV19 and TRBJ1-2; TRBD1 agrees at 7 bases. Germline CDR1 is LNHDA and CDR2 is SQIVND (reference sequence). There are 13 residues in the CDR3. With 3 bases clipped from V and 8 bases from J, the junction kept 6 bases outside the gene matches. DNA for the CDR3: TGTGCCAGTAGTATGGGGACAGCCGGCGGCTACACCTTC. This codes for CASSMGTAGGYTF.

On this clone itself: Other nucleotide sequences in the sample specify the same CDR3. The chain recombines TRBV30 with TRBJ2-7; possible D gene TRBD2, 6 bases. V lost 3 bases, J lost 2 bases, and 11 bases lay in between. Germline CDR1 is GTSNPN and CDR2 is SVGIG (reference sequence). This CDR3 spans 13 amino acids. CDR3: CAWRAGITYEQYF. CDR3 DNA: TGTGCCTGGAGGGCGGGGATCACCTACGAGCAGTACTTC.